This T cell receptor beta chain was documented in a study of OX40 agonist ivuxolimab in advanced cancers. Study background: Patients were dosed with the agonistic anti-OX40 (CD134) antibody ivuxolimab.

General study findings and limits: Some of the lowest clonal expansion was seen in partial responders at 0.1-3.0 mg/kg. Antigen specificity was not determined for the expanded peripheral T cells.

Blood got drawn at baseline, again on cycle 4 day 1, and then on cycle 7 day 1. This clone was detected only once. Its antigen is not known. There are 16 residues in the CDR3. Germline V gives CDR1 SEHNR, CDR2 FQNEAQ (reference sequence). Trimming removed 4 bases from V and 4 bases from J; junction bases left unmatched: 8. The protocol was immunoSEQ multiplex PCR, while the TCRdb copy is restricted to in-frame clones and leaves out a portion. The sample lists tens of thousands of clones, more than 75% seen once, with 1.2% in the top ten. The chain couples TRBV7-9 to TRBJ2-1, with TRBD2 matching 9 bases. The source is an adult with an advanced solid tumor such as melanoma, head and neck, liver or kidney cancer. Material: CD4+ or CD8+ T cells sorted from blood, obtained in a trial of the OX40 agonist ivuxolimab. In DNA form, the CDR3 reads TGTGCCAGCAGCTCCCCGACTAGCGGAATATACAATGAGCAGTTCTTC. Protein: CASSSPTSGIYNEQFF.